Presented here are 7 T cell receptor beta chains from one specimen sequenced in a study of blood T cell repertoires in COVID-19. The method was immunoSEQ multiplex PCR; TCRdb's version includes in-frame clones alone and lacks a portion of them. Seen here are 400,000 to 550,000 clones, about 85% observed once, and the top ten hold under 2.5%. Material: PBMCs or T cells enriched from blood (not recorded which). These receptors were collected from a woman under 30 with acute COVID-19.

This clone was seen a single time. For the CDR3, the DNA is TGTGCCGGCGCGAAATCGACAGGGAAGTTCAATTCACCCCTCCACTTT. Its protein is CAGAKSTGKFNSPLHF. The genes are TRBV5-4 and TRBJ1-6; the match to TRBD1 covers 7 bases. The V gene's germline CDR1 is SGHNT and CDR2 YYREEE (reference sequence). Losses at the gene ends were 10 bases for V and 7 bases for J; bases not matched to a gene: 17. This CDR3 has 16 residues.

This clone is a singleton in its sample. The chain recombines TRBV14 with TRBJ2-1; a weak D match, TRBD1 (6 bases). Germline lookup yields CDR1 SGHDN and CDR2 FVKESK. CDR3 length: 13 amino acids. Trimming took 3 bases from V and 11 from J, leaving 14 bases between them. The CDR3: CASSHPTGQKQFF. The CDR3 DNA reads TGTGCCAGCAGCCACCCAACCGGACAGAAGCAGTTCTTC. The full variable domain, with the rest looked up from reference TRBV14 and TRBJ2-1, is EAGVTQFPSHSVIEKGQTVTLRCDPISGHDNLYWYRRVMGKEIKFLLHFVKESKQDESGMPNNRFLAERTGGTYSTLKVQPAELEDSGVYFCASSHPTGQKQFFGPGTRLTVL.

This clone was picked up one time. The chain couples TRBV19 to TRBJ1-5; D perhaps matches TRBD1 (5 bases). This CDR3 has 19 amino acids. V gave up 3 bases and J gave up 0 bases, with 21 bases separating them. From germline, CDR1 is LNHDA and CDR2 SQIVND (reference sequence). The CDR3 region is CASSITATNGGYSNQPQHF. Written as DNA, the CDR3 is TGTGCCAGTAGTATTACCGCCACTAACGGGGGATATAGCAATCAGCCCCAGCATTTT.

V is TRBV18 and J is TRBJ1-2; TRBD1 matches at 10 bases. Germline-derived CDR1 and CDR2 are KGHSH and LQKENI. There are 14 residues in the CDR3. V shed 6 bases and J 2 bases; nucleotides not matched to a gene: 3. In nucleotides, the CDR3 is TGTGCCAGCTCTGGGACAGGGGCCAACTATGGCTACACCTTC. It codes for CASSGTGANYGYTF.

The chain recombines TRBV24-1 with TRBJ2-7; no clear D. This CDR3 spans 14 amino acids. Germline CDR1 and CDR2: KGHDR and SFDVKD. The V end lost 4 bases, the J end lost 3 bases, and 12 bases lay between the germline ends. The CDR3 spells CATSDSDTYYEQYF. As DNA, the CDR3 is TGTGCCACCAGTGACTCCGACACTTACTACGAGCAGTACTTC.

The chain has TRBV6-9 and TRBJ1-2, with 7 bases identical to TRBD1. V was clipped by 3 bases and J by 0 bases; unmatched bases: 4. Germline CDR1 reads MNHGY; CDR2 reads SVAAGI. CDR3 length equals 15 residues. The CDR3 region is CASSYPGGPNYGYTF. The CDR3 coding sequence is TGTGCCAGCAGTTACCCAGGGGGACCTAACTATGGCTACACCTTC.

This clone was found a few times. The rearrangement uses TRBV19 and TRBJ1-5; TRBD1 is a possible D gene (5 bases). V was shortened by 4 bases and J by 4 bases, with 5 bases between the two germline ends. Germline V gene data show CDR1 as LNHDA and CDR2 as SQIVND (reference sequence). CDR3 length: 12 amino acids. CDR3 sequence reads: CASSKGNQPQHF. CDR3 in DNA: TGTGCCAGTAGTAAGGGGAATCAGCCCCAGCATTTT.